The 25 T cell receptor beta chains listed next were all sequenced from one sample in a study of blood T cell repertoires in COVID-19. Assay: immunoSEQ multiplex PCR; the TCRdb copy retains only in-frame clones and omits some. The sample yields approximately 69,000 clones, about 84% seen once. Sequencing was carried out using peripheral blood. The receptors originated from a woman aged 55-75 years with acute or convalescent COVID-19.

V gene TRBV30 combines with J gene TRBJ2-1, with D maybe TRBD1 (6 bases). Germline V gene data show CDR1 as GTSNPN and CDR2 as SVGIG (reference sequence). CDR3 size: 14 residues. The V gene lost 7 bases and the J gene lost 0 bases, with 13 bases spanning the gap. The CDR3 nucleotides are TGTGCCTCAACCGGGACACCCTCCTACAATGAGCAGTTCTTC. Its protein is CASTGTPSYNEQFF. The variable domain in full, completed from reference TRBV30 and TRBJ2-1, reads SQTIHQWPATLVQPVGSPLSLECTVEGTSNPNLYWYRQAAGRGLQLLFYSVGIGQISSEVPQNLSASRPQDRQFILSSKKLLLSDSGFYLCASTGTPSYNEQFFGPGTRLTVL.

CDR3: CASSYSTGRGYGYTF. The DNA for the CDR3 is TGTGCCAGCAGTTACTCGACAGGTCGAGGCTATGGCTACACCTTC. The chain joins TRBV6-6 to TRBJ1-2; D may be TRBD1 (6 bases). Per germline, CDR1 MNHNY and CDR2 SVGAGI (reference sequence). This CDR3 has 15 amino acids. V lost 0 bases to trimming and J lost 4 bases, with 12 bases between them.

As regards this clone: A read error may produce the germline difference seen at one junction end. V gene TRBV3-1 (or the pseudogene TRBV3-2) combines with J gene TRBJ1-3; D remains unclear. Germline lookup yields CDR1 LGHDT and CDR2 YNNKEL (reference sequence). The CDR3 is 15 amino acids. The CDR3 loop reads CASTQHTLTGNTIYF. DNA for the CDR3: TGTGCCAGCACCCAACACACCCTGACTGGAAACACCATATATTTT.

The gene calls are TRBV3-1 (or the pseudogene TRBV3-2) and TRBJ1-6; possibly TRBD1 for D (6 bases). The V gene's germline CDR1 is LGHDT and CDR2 YNNKEL (reference sequence). There are 13 residues in the CDR3. Trimming took off 4 bases at V and 8 bases at J, with 9 bases between the two ends. The CDR3 coding sequence is TGTGCCAGCAGCCCTCACAGGGATTCACCCCTCCACTTT. Translation: CASSPHRDSPLHF.

On this clone: The junction departs from the called germline gene at one end, perhaps through a read error. The chain uses TRBV7-2 and TRBJ2-5, with 7 nucleotides matching TRBD1. The CDR3 consists of 12 residues. Per the germline V gene, CDR1 is SGHTA and CDR2 is FQGNSA. CDR3 sequence (DNA): TGTGCCAGCAGTGACAGGGTTAGGTCTCCGGACTTC. It codes for CASSDRVRSPDF.

The gene calls are TRBV18 and TRBJ1-4, with TRBD1 matching over 10 bases. Germline-derived CDR1 and CDR2 are KGHSH and LQKENI. V was clipped by 3 bases and J by 8 bases; unmatched bases: 15. This CDR3 has 18 residues. The CDR3 is CASSPAKGGDRGGEKLFF. The CDR3 nucleotides are TGTGCCAGCTCACCCGCGAAAGGAGGGGACAGGGGAGGAGAAAAACTGTTTTTT. Drawing the rest from reference TRBV18 and TRBJ1-4, the complete variable domain is NAGVMQNPRHLVRRRGQEARLRCSPMKGHSHVYWYRQLPEEGLKFMVYLQKENIIDESGMPKERFSAEFPKEGPSILRIQQVVRGDSAAYFCASSPAKGGDRGGEKLFFGSGTQLSVL.

J is TRBJ2-1 and V is TRBV3-1 (or the pseudogene TRBV3-2), with D unclear. The germline V gene has CDR1 LGHDT and CDR2 YNNKEL (reference sequence). The V end was cut by 0 bases, the J end by 0 bases, with 9 bases between. The CDR3 has 16 amino acids. Here the CDR3 reads CASSQDSRFSYNEQFF. CDR3 sequence (DNA): TGTGCCAGCAGCCAAGATTCCAGATTCTCCTACAATGAGCAGTTCTTC.

V usage is TRBV28 and J usage is TRBJ1-2; 9 nucleotides match TRBD1. The CDR3 has 15 amino acids. Losses at the gene ends were 6 bases for V and 7 bases for J; bases not matched to a gene: 12. The V gene's germline CDR1 is MDHEN and CDR2 SYDVKM. The CDR3 is CASRGGDRDGGGYTF. CDR3 sequence (DNA): TGTGCCAGCAGGGGGGGGGACAGGGATGGAGGTGGCTACACCTTC.

The chain links TRBV6-5 to TRBJ1-2; 7 bases align to TRBD1. The CDR3 runs to 15 residues. CDR1 is MNHEY, CDR2 SVGAGI, per germline. Trimming cost V 7 bases and J 4 bases; bases outside gene matches: 12. The CDR3 bases are TGTGCCAGCATATATCAGGGGGAAGGGAGCTATGGCTACACCTTC. This encodes CASIYQGEGSYGYTF.

This chain connects TRBV4-1 to TRBJ2-1, with 8 nucleotides matching TRBD2. Germline V gives CDR1 MGHRA, CDR2 YSYEKL. The CDR3 covers 17 residues. Trimming took 0 bases from V and 4 from J; bases not matched to a gene: 8. The CDR3 is CASSQELSGSKYNEQFF. The CDR3 nucleotides are TGCGCCAGCAGCCAAGAACTCAGCGGGAGTAAATACAATGAGCAGTTCTTC.

The genes are TRBV6-5 and TRBJ2-1, with 7 bases aligning to TRBD2. This CDR3 contains 14 residues. V lost 4 bases and J lost 9; bases outside the gene matches: 9. CDR1 MNHEY and CDR2 SVGAGI come from the germline V gene. The CDR3 nucleotides read TGTGCCAGCAGTTCAGGACTAGTTGGTGCTGAGCAGTTCTTC. Translating gives CASSSGLVGAEQFF.

This clone has just a few counts. The genes are TRBV18 and TRBJ1-3; D is possibly TRBD1 (5 bases). The V and J ends lost 1 base and 0 bases respectively, with 16 bases between them. CDR1 is KGHSH, CDR2 LQKENI, per germline. The CDR3 is 18 amino acids. The chain's CDR3 is CASSPQDNLPSSGNTIYF. The DNA for the CDR3 is TGTGCCAGCTCACCACAGGACAACCTCCCGAGCTCTGGAAACACCATATATTTT. Using reference TRBV18 and TRBJ1-3 for the parts outside the CDR3, the full variable domain is NAGVMQNPRHLVRRRGQEARLRCSPMKGHSHVYWYRQLPEEGLKFMVYLQKENIIDESGMPKERFSAEFPKEGPSILRIQQVVRGDSAAYFCASSPQDNLPSSGNTIYFGEGSWLTVV.

The chain employs TRBV12-3 or TRBV12-4 and TRBJ1-5; TRBD1 matches at 8 bases. The CDR3 consists of 13 residues. The V segment lost 4 bases and the J segment 7 bases; nucleotides outside the gene matches: 3. For the CDR3, the DNA is TGTGCCAGCAGTTCAGGGGGCAGACAGCCCCAGCATTTT. Translated: CASSSGGRQPQHF.

The V and J genes are TRBV2 and TRBJ2-5; 7 bases line up with TRBD2. V was pared by 4 bases and J by 2 bases, with 7 bases of the junction left unmatched. Germline CDR1 and CDR2: SNHLY and FYNNEI. CDR3 size: 15 residues. CDR3 protein: CASSVKAGMQETQYF. The CDR3 coding sequence is TGTGCCAGCAGTGTAAAAGCGGGAATGCAAGAGACCCAGTACTTC.

The gene calls are TRBV7-2 and TRBJ2-1; no clear D. Trimming cost V 2 bases and J 3 bases, with 11 bases left between them. This CDR3 is 15 amino acids long. CDR1 and CDR2 (germline): SGHTA, FQGNSA. This chain's CDR3 is CASSLRPQRYNEQFF. CDR3 in DNA: TGTGCCAGCAGCTTAAGGCCCCAGCGCTACAATGAGCAGTTCTTC.

This chain links TRBV7-3 with TRBJ2-1; TRBD2 matches at 7 bases. This CDR3 comprises 13 residues. V gave up 1 base and J gave up 8 bases; unmatched junction bases: 2. CDR1 is SGHTA, CDR2 FQGTGA, per germline. As DNA, the CDR3 is TGTGCCAGCAGCTTAAGCCTAGCGGATGAGCAGTTCTTC. Residues: CASSLSLADEQFF.

The rearrangement links TRBV5-5 to TRBJ1-1, with D possibly matching TRBD1 (5 bases). V gave up 4 bases and J gave up 7 bases, with 11 bases separating them. There are 12 residues in the CDR3. The germline V gene has CDR1 SGHKS and CDR2 YYEKEE (reference sequence). The CDR3 loop reads CASSDRQFEAFF. Written as DNA, the CDR3 is TGTGCCAGCAGCGACCGACAGTTTGAAGCTTTCTTT.

The chain links TRBV5-1 to TRBJ2-5; 9 nucleotides align to TRBD2. The CDR3 covers 18 residues. V dropped 0 bases and J dropped 5; count of bases not matched to a gene: 14. The germline V gene encodes CDR1 SGHRS and CDR2 YFSETQ. The CDR3 DNA is TGCGCCAGCAGCTTGGCCAGGGGTAGCGGGAGTGAGGGTGAGACCCAGTACTTC. Protein sequence: CASSLARGSGSEGETQYF. The full variable domain, rest sourced from reference TRBV5-1 and TRBJ2-5, is KAGVTQTPRYLIKTRGQQVTLSCSPISGHRSVSWYQQTPGQGLQFLFEYFSETQRNKGNFPGRFSGRQFSNSRSEMNVSTLELGDSALYLCASSLARGSGSEGETQYFGPGTRLLVL.

This sequence joins TRBV2 and TRBJ2-7; D might be TRBD2 (5 bases). Between the trimmed V and J ends, which lost 8 bases and 0 bases, there was a span of 8 bases. The CDR3 totals 12 residues. The germline V gene has CDR1 SNHLY and CDR2 FYNNEI. The CDR3, as DNA: TGTGCCAGCGGGGAGCTCTCCTACGAGCAGTACTTC. It yields the protein CASGELSYEQYF.

The chain recombines TRBV2 with TRBJ2-5; D not resolved. V was pared by 4 bases and J by 2 bases, with 8 bases between. Germline V gene sequence: CDR1 SNHLY, CDR2 FYNNEI. This CDR3 comprises 13 residues. CDR3 amino acids: CASSVRSQETQYF. The CDR3 DNA reads TGTGCCAGCAGTGTTAGGAGTCAAGAGACCCAGTACTTC.

The chain employs TRBV19 and TRBJ1-5; TRBD1 might be the D (5 bases). V was shortened by 1 base and J by 4 bases, with 8 bases between the two germline ends. This CDR3 is 14 amino acids long. Germline loops: CDR1 LNHDA, CDR2 SQIVND (reference sequence). CDR3 DNA: TGTGCCAGTAGTATAGTAAGGGGTAATCAGCCCCAGCATTTT. Translating it yields CASSIVRGNQPQHF.

The V call is TRBV5-1, the J call TRBJ1-4; D may be TRBD1 (6 bases). V lost 0 bases and J lost 5, with 8 bases in between. CDR3 size: 14 residues. The germline gives CDR1 SGHRS, CDR2 YFSETQ. CDR3 amino acids: CASSLGDKNEKLFF. The CDR3 DNA sequence: TGCGCCAGCAGCTTGGGGGACAAAAATGAAAAACTGTTTTTT.

The rearrangement uses TRBV5-1 and TRBJ2-5, with TRBD2 identical over 7 bases. This CDR3 has 17 amino acids. The V gene's germline CDR1 is SGHRS and CDR2 YFSETQ. V dropped 4 bases and J dropped 4; count of bases not matched to a gene: 16. This CDR3 is CASSRNQRGGIRETQYF. Written as DNA, the CDR3 is TGCGCCAGCAGCAGAAATCAGCGGGGTGGGATAAGAGAGACCCAGTACTTC.

This chain joins TRBV12-5 and TRBJ2-3; 15 bases are a match to TRBD2. V shed 5 bases, J shed 0 bases, and the junction held 9 bases outside the gene matches. CDR1 and CDR2 from the germline V gene are LGHNT and FRNRAP. This CDR3 is 19 amino acids long. In nucleotides, the CDR3 is TGTGCTAGTGGTCCCCCCCCGGGACTAGCGGGAGGTAGCACAGATACGCAGTATTTT. This encodes CASGPPPGLAGGSTDTQYF.

This chain joins TRBV7-2 and TRBJ2-7, with D perhaps TRBD1 (5 bases). The CDR3 sequence is 12 residues long. Germline V gives CDR1 SGHTA, CDR2 FQGNSA. Trimming took off 5 bases at V and 3 bases at J, with 8 bases between the two ends. This CDR3 is CASSEQGYEQYF. The CDR3 DNA reads TGTGCCAGCAGCGAGCAGGGCTACGAGCAGTACTTC.